The 25 T cell receptor beta chains given below trace back to one sample, sequenced in a study of control samples from healthy donors and cancer patients. TCRdb keeps only in-frame clones here, not all; method: immunoSEQ multiplex PCR. Of some 160,000 clones in the sample, about 94% are singletons; the top ten hold 8.5%. The sequenced sample was blood. The receptors originated from a woman aged 35 to 49 in good health.

The chain recombines TRBV7-3 with TRBJ1-1, with 7 positions matching TRBD1. Losses at the gene ends were 5 bases for V and 1 base for J; bases not matched to a gene: 1. Germline loops: CDR1 SGHTA, CDR2 FQGTGA. The CDR3 is 13 amino acids. The CDR3 is CASSRQGNTEAFF. CDR3 sequence (DNA): TGTGCCAGCAGCCGACAGGGGAACACTGAAGCTTTCTTT. Full variable domain (remainder filled in from reference TRBV7-3 and TRBJ1-1): GAGVSQTPSNKVTEKGKYVELRCDPISGHTALYWYRQSLGQGPEFLIYFQGTGAADDSGLPNDRFFAVRPEGSVSTLKIQRTERGDSAVYLCASSRQGNTEAFFGQGTRLTVV.

The genes are TRBV6-5 and TRBJ1-2; possibly TRBD1 for D (5 bases). The germline gives CDR1 MNHEY, CDR2 SVGAGI. The CDR3 is 12 amino acids. Trimming left V 6 bases short and J 4 bases short, with 9 bases between. CDR3 DNA sequence: TGTGCCAGCAGGGGGGGAGGCTATGGCTACACCTTC. This gives the protein CASRGGGYGYTF.

In nucleotides, the CDR3 is TGCGCCAGCAGCTTGGAGACCAGAAGGAACACTGAAGCTTTCTTT. It codes for CASSLETRRNTEAFF. The J gene is TRBJ1-1, the V gene TRBV5-1; D uncertain. The ends were cut back, 0 bases at V and 1 base at J, with 10 bases in the middle. The CDR3 has 15 residues. Germline-derived CDR1 and CDR2 are SGHRS and YFSETQ.

In DNA, the CDR3 is TGTGCCAGCAGTCTCGGACCTAGACGGACGAACACTGAAGCTTTCTTT. Amino acids: CASSLGPRRTNTEAFF. The V call is TRBV6-6, the J call TRBJ1-1, with D unresolved. The germline V gene encodes CDR1 MNHNY and CDR2 SVGAGI (reference sequence). V was cut by 5 bases and J by 1 base, with 17 bases left in between. The CDR3 runs 16 residues.

The gene calls are TRBV14 and TRBJ2-1, with 7 bases lining up with TRBD1. Germline CDR1 reads SGHDN; CDR2 reads FVKESK. The CDR3 spans 14 residues. V lost 0 bases to trimming and J lost 8 bases; unmatched junction nucleotides: 4. Written as DNA, the CDR3 is TGTGCCAGCAGCCAAGAACAGGGGTTCGATGAGCAGTTCTTC. Translated: CASSQEQGFDEQFF.

The genes are TRBV5-1 and TRBJ1-1, with D possibly matching TRBD1 (5 bases). Deletions cut 3 bases from V and 4 bases from J, with 13 bases between. CDR3 size: 14 residues. Germline values: CDR1 SGHRS, CDR2 YFSETQ. CDR3 loop: CASSSRALRTEAFF. DNA for the CDR3: TGCGCCAGCAGCTCCAGGGCGTTGCGCACTGAAGCTTTCTTT.

The gene calls are TRBV10-3 and TRBJ1-1; 10 nucleotides agree with TRBD1. V lost 11 bases and J lost 4; bases outside the gene matches: 4. The CDR3 length is 12 residues. The germline gives CDR1 ENHRY, CDR2 SYGVKD. CDR3 sequence: CALWTGGTEAFF. The DNA of the CDR3 is TGTGCCCTTTGGACAGGGGGCACTGAAGCTTTCTTT.

The chain uses TRBV4-2 and TRBJ2-1, with 16 bases matching TRBD2. Germline lookup yields CDR1 LGHNA and CDR2 YNFKEQ. The CDR3 spans 15 residues. After removal of 4 bases from V and 12 bases from J, the junction contained 6 bases not matched to a gene. DNA of the CDR3: TGTGCCAGCAGCCTGGGACTAGCGGGGGGGCCTCTGCAGTTCTTC. This gives the protein CASSLGLAGGPLQFF.

The V and J genes are TRBV5-1 and TRBJ1-1; D not certain. With 2 bases removed from V and 9 bases from J, the gap between germline ends came to 17 bases. There are 14 residues in the CDR3. Germline V gene lookup returns CDR1 SGHRS and CDR2 YFSETQ. CDR3 DNA sequence: TGCGCCAGCAGCTTTAATACTGGTAATGGCAAAGCTTTCTTT. This codes for CASSFNTGNGKAFF.

This chain links TRBV18 with TRBJ1-6; D unclear. The germline V gene encodes CDR1 KGHSH and CDR2 LQKENI. V was pared by 1 base and J by 5 bases, with 9 bases between. There are 15 residues in the CDR3. The CDR3 DNA reads as TGTGCCAGCTCACCACAGGGTGCCCATAATTCACCCCTCCACTTT. Protein: CASSPQGAHNSPLHF.

J is TRBJ1-1 and V is TRBV6-2 or TRBV6-3, with a possible D match to TRBD1 (5 bases). This CDR3 spans 16 amino acids. Germline V gives CDR1 MNHEY, CDR2 SVGEGT. Deletions cut 5 bases from V and 1 base from J, with 17 bases between. The CDR3 reads CASSSRWGSKNTEAFF. The CDR3 coding sequence is TGTGCCAGCAGTAGCCGGTGGGGCTCTAAGAACACTGAAGCTTTCTTT.

As to this clone: At one end the junction does not follow the germline gene, possibly because of a read error. The CDR3 bases are TGTGCTAGCAGCCCTAGAACCAGGGTAGGAGAGACCCAGTACTTC. This codes for CASSPRTRVGETQYF. The chain couples TRBV7-7 to TRBJ2-5; a possible D gene is TRBD1 (5 bases). Per the germline V gene, CDR1 is SSHAT and CDR2 is FNYEAQ (reference sequence). The CDR3 extends over 15 amino acids.

The V gene is TRBV10-3, the J gene TRBJ1-1; maybe TRBD1 (5 bases). Germline-derived CDR1 and CDR2 are ENHRY and SYGVKD. This CDR3 comprises 13 residues. Trimming stripped 6 bases from V and 4 bases from J, with 12 bases between. The CDR3 DNA reads as TGTGCCATCAGACCCCGACAGTCCACTGAAGCTTTCTTT. Protein: CAIRPRQSTEAFF.

This chain connects TRBV6-2 or TRBV6-3 to TRBJ1-2; possibly TRBD1 for D (5 bases). The V gene lost 2 bases and the J gene lost 7 bases, with 32 bases spanning the gap. Per the germline V gene, CDR1 is MNHEY and CDR2 is SVGEGT. CDR3 size: 20 residues. CDR3 protein: CASSYDSRTPFQGPPSGYTF. CDR3 bases: TGTGCCAGCAGTTACGATTCACGTACGCCGTTTCAGGGCCCCCCATCTGGCTACACCTTC.

The rearrangement uses TRBV19 and TRBJ2-7; TRBD1 matches 11 bases. The trim removed 4 bases at V and 5 bases at J, leaving 7 bases unmatched. Germline CDR1 LNHDA, CDR2 SQIVND (reference sequence). CDR3 length: 15 amino acids. This chain's CDR3 is CASSRTWTGGHEQYF. CDR3 nucleotides: TGTGCCAGTAGTAGAACATGGACAGGGGGCCACGAGCAGTACTTC.

The chain's CDR3 is CASSQALYNEQFF. In DNA form, the CDR3 reads TGCGCCAGCAGCCAAGCTTTGTACAATGAGCAGTTCTTC. The chain couples TRBV4-3 to TRBJ2-1; D is undetermined. Per germline, CDR1 LGHNA and CDR2 YSLEER. V lost 1 base and J lost 4, with 5 bases in between. The CDR3 is 13 amino acids.

The chain links TRBV6-5 to TRBJ2-1, with TRBD1 identical over 10 bases. CDR1 and CDR2 (germline): MNHEY, SVGAGI. The CDR3 has 16 amino acids. Losses at the gene ends were 4 bases for V and 4 bases for J; bases not matched to a gene: 7. This CDR3 is CASSSNRDRGYNEQFF. For the CDR3, the DNA is TGTGCCAGCAGTTCGAACCGGGACAGGGGATACAATGAGCAGTTCTTC.

The chain recombines TRBV15 with TRBJ2-1; either TRBD1 or TRBD2 may fit D (5 bases each). Looked up from germline, CDR1 is LNHNV and CDR2 is YYDKDF (reference sequence). Between the trimmed V and J ends, which lost 0 bases and 8 bases, there was a span of 20 bases. The CDR3 is 17 residues long. This chain's CDR3 is CATSRDRGPNPPDEQFF. The CDR3 nucleotides are TGTGCCACCAGCAGAGATCGGGGACCCAACCCGCCGGATGAGCAGTTCTTC.

The chain has TRBV27 and TRBJ2-1, with D possibly TRBD2 on 6 matching bases. CDR1 MNHEY and CDR2 SMNVEV come from the germline V gene (reference sequence). CDR3 length: 14 residues. Deletions cut 5 bases from V and 2 bases from J, with 10 bases between. The CDR3 coding sequence is TGTGCCAGCAGTCCCCGACTAGCCTACAATGAGCAGTTCTTC. Translated: CASSPRLAYNEQFF.

On this clone itself: Sequence at one end of the junction differs from germline and may be a read error. The J gene is TRBJ2-3, the V gene TRBV7-7; a weak D match, TRBD2 (5 bases). Germline CDR1 is SSHAT and CDR2 is FNYEAQ (reference sequence). This CDR3 region has 13 residues. The CDR3 bases are TGTGCTAGCAGCTTAGCGAACACAGATACGCAGTATTTT. It translates to CASSLANTDTQYF.

The gene calls are TRBV12-5 and TRBJ2-7, with 7 nucleotides matching TRBD1. The CDR3 sequence is 15 residues long. With V trimmed by 6 bases and J by 1 base, 9 bases remained unmatched. Germline values: CDR1 LGHNT, CDR2 FRNRAP. The CDR3 DNA reads TGTGCTAGTGGCCCGGACAGGCCACTATCCTACGAGCAGTACTTC. This encodes CASGPDRPLSYEQYF.

The chain recombines TRBV5-4 with TRBJ2-7, with D perhaps TRBD1 or TRBD2 (6 bases each). CDR1 and CDR2 (germline): SGHNT, YYREEE (reference sequence). V was shortened by 0 bases and J by 6 bases, with 16 bases between the two germline ends. There are 15 residues in the CDR3. In nucleotides, the CDR3 is TGTGCCAGCAGCTTGGCCCTAGGGGGGTCCGCCGAGCAGTACTTC. Residues: CASSLALGGSAEQYF.

The chain is built from TRBV12-5 and TRBJ1-2, with TRBD1 matching 9 bases. The germline CDR1 and CDR2 sequences are LGHNT and FRNRAP. V trimming: 2 bases; J trimming: 8 bases; junction bases outside the gene matches: 6. The CDR3 runs to 14 residues. The CDR3 DNA follows: TGTGCTAGTGGTTTGTTAGGGACAGGGCAGGGCTACACCTTC. Protein sequence: CASGLLGTGQGYTF.

This sequence joins TRBV14 and TRBJ1-1, with a possible D match to TRBD1 (6 bases). The CDR3 contains 16 residues. With 4 bases removed from V and 6 bases from J, the gap between germline ends came to 21 bases. Germline CDR1 reads SGHDN; CDR2 reads FVKESK. For the CDR3, the DNA is TGTGCCAGCAGCCCGACGGGGGCAGGGTACGTCTCTGAAGCTTTCTTT. Translation gives CASSPTGAGYVSEAFF.

This chain connects TRBV6-2 or TRBV6-3 to TRBJ2-1, with D perhaps TRBD1 (5 bases). The CDR3 is 16 amino acids. With 4 bases removed from V and 7 bases from J, the gap between germline ends came to 20 bases. Looked up from germline, CDR1 is MNHEY and CDR2 is SVGEGT. Here the CDR3 DNA reads TGTGCCAGCAGTTGGCCGGACGAAGGGGCCAGGAATGAGCAGTTCTTC. Translating it yields CASSWPDEGARNEQFF.